The sequence of this TCR beta chain was determined in a study of blood T cell repertoires in COVID-19. Individuals aged roughly 18 to 100 years were recruited from 24 US areas. This CDR3 is built from 14 residues. Per the germline V gene, CDR1 is MNHEY and CDR2 is SVGAGI. Trimming took off 4 bases at V and 2 bases at J, with 12 bases between the two ends. In this sample, this clone turned up once. Using immunoSEQ multiplex PCR, the repertoire was profiled, and TCRdb retains in-frame clones only, with some absent. Among 210,000 or so clones listed, roughly four fifths were seen once. The sequence was obtained from a man between 60 and 75 years old who had recovered from COVID-19. The chain carries TRBV6-5 and TRBJ2-7; D is possibly TRBD2 (5 bases). Sequencing input: PBMCs or T cells enriched from blood (not recorded which). The CDR3, as DNA: TGTGCCAGCAGTTCCCAGGTGACTACCTACGAGCAGTACTTC. Protein product: CASSSQVTTYEQYF.